The entry below gives a single TCR beta chain sequence along with its context. Original methodology: Amplification of reference gene primers was used by the study to estimate nucleated cell counts. The method was immunoSEQ multiplex PCR; TCRdb's version includes in-frame clones alone and lacks a portion of them. That table supplies the V and J calls and clone size; D and trimming were determined from the DNA. The sample contains about 220,000 clones, approximately 83% of which appear only once. These data originate in a study of blood T cell repertoires in COVID-19. Across the study: COVID-19 samples collected from the United States, Italy and Spain covered acute and convalescent phases. Sources were T cells, B-cell-depleted T cells, or PBMCs; the material itself was cDNA or gDNA.

This CDR3 is built from 12 residues. CDR1 is LGHDT, CDR2 YNNKEL, per germline (reference sequence). With 1 base removed from V and 6 bases from J, the gap between germline ends came to 7 bases. This clonotype originated in a woman aged 40 to 50 with active or convalescent COVID-19. V usage is TRBV3-1 (or the pseudogene TRBV3-2) and J usage is TRBJ2-7; D uncertain. The source material was peripheral blood. CDR3 coding DNA: TGTGCCAGCAGCCAAGTTTCGCGCGAGCAGTACTTC. Its translation is CASSQVSREQYF.